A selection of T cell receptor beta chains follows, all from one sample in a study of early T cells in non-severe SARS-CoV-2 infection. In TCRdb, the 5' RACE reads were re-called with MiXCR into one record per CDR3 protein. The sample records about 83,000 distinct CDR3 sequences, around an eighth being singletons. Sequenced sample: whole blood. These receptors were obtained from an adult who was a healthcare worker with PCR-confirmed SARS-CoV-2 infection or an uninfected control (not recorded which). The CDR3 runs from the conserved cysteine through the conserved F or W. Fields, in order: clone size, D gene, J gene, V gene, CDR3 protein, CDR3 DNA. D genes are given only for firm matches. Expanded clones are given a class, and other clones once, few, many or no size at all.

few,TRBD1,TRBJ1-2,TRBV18,CASSLTGGTGGYGYTF,TGTGCCAGCTCACTGACCGGCGGGACAGGGGGCTATGGCTACACCTTC
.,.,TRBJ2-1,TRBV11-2,CASSPRLEQFF,TGTGCCAGCAGCCCAAGGCTTGAGCAGTTCTTC
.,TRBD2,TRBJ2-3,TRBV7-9,CASSFARAGATDTQYF,TGTGCCAGCAGCTTCGCCAGAGCGGGAGCCACAGATACGCAGTATTTT
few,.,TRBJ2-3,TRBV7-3,CASSRGSNPDTQYF,TGTGCCAGCAGCCGTGGGTCCAACCCCGATACGCAGTATTTT
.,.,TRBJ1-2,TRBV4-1,CASSQGLASSGYTF,TGCGCCAGCAGCCAAGGACTCGCTTCCTCTGGCTACACCTTC
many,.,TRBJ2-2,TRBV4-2,CASSQHEGSALSTGELFF,TGTGCCAGCAGCCAACACGAGGGTTCGGCGTTAAGCACCGGGGAGCTGTTTTTT
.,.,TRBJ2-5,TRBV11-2,CASSILETQYF,TGTGCCAGCAGCATACTAGAGACCCAGTACTTC
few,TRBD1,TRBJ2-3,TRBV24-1,CATSDRTVDTQYF,TGTGCCACTTCGGACAGGACGGTAGATACGCAGTATTTT
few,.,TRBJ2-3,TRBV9,CASSPVFTDTQYF,TGTGCCAGCAGCCCCGTGTTCACAGATACGCAGTATTTT
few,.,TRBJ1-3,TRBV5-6,CASSASEGGSGNTIYF,TGTGCCAGCAGCGCCTCGGAGGGGGGCTCTGGAAACACCATATATTTT
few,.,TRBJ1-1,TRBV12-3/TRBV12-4,CASSPTAINTEAFF,TGTGCCAGCAGCCCGACAGCTATTAACACTGAAGCTTTCTTT
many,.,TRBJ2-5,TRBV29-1,CSVVSGTQYF,TGCAGCGTTGTTTCGGGGACCCAGTACTTC
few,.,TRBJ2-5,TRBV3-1,CASSQVDQYF,TGTGCCAGCAGCCAAGTGGACCAGTACTTC
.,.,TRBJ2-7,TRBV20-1,CSARDSMAGSLRTPHEQYF,TGCAGTGCTAGAGATTCGATGGCAGGCAGCCTCCGGACGCCTCACGAGCAGTACTTC
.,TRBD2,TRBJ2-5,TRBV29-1,CSVTSAGGRSETQYF,TGCAGCGTGACGTCAGCGGGAGGACGATCAGAGACCCAGTACTTC